This T cell receptor (beta chain) derives from a study of human T cells and chemical hapten exposure. Across the whole study: Skin of the upper inner arm, around 2 cm by around 2 cm, received 2% DPC for sensitization.

Notes on the study in general: Sensitizing to DPC left TCRs with a frequency above 1 in 1000 unaltered. Compared to controls, expanded TCRs made significantly more large clusters of similar CDR3s.

A single record per CDR3 protein comes from TCRdb applying MiXCR to the RACE reads. The repertoire holds some 190,000 distinct CDR3 sequences, with approximately 20% as singletons. Time point indicated: patch test 1, 2 weeks after DPC sensitization. Treatment in this sample: therapeutic diphenylcyclopropenone sensitization with weekly scalp DPC. Total RNA extraction was carried out from unfractionated whole blood. The table lists this clonotype with a few counts. The antigen remains undetermined. CDR1 DFQATT and CDR2 SNEGSKA come from the germline V gene (reference sequence). Unmatched junction bases numbered 9, after V lost 4 bases and J lost 6 bases. The CDR3 consists of 15 residues.

The V gene is TRBV20-1, the J gene TRBJ2-3, with TRBD2 matching 11 bases. The sequence derives from a woman between 50 and 59 years old with alopecia areata. Some clones in this sample may be carry-over from other donors' samples. This material consisted of whole blood, taken in connection with sensitization to the hapten diphenylcyclopropenone (DPC). CDR3 nucleotides: TGCAGTGCTAAATTACTAGCGGGAGCTGCGGATACGCAGTATTTT. The encoded protein is CSAKLLAGAADTQYF.